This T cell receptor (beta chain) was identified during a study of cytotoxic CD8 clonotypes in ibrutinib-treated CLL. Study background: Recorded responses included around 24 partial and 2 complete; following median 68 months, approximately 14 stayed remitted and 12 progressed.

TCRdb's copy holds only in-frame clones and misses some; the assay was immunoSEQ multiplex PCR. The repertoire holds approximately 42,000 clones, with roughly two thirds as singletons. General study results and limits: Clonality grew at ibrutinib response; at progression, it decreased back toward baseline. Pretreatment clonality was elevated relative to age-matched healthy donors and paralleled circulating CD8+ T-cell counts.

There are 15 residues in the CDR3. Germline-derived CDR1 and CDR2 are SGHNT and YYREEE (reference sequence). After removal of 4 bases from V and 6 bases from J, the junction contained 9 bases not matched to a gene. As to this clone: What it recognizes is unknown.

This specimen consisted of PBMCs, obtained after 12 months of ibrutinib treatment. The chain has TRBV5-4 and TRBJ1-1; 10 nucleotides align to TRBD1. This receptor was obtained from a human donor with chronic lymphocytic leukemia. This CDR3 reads CASSPSTGGVPEAFF. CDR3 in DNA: TGTGCCAGCAGCCCGTCGACAGGGGGCGTCCCTGAAGCTTTCTTT. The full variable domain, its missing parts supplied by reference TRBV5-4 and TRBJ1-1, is ETGVTQSPTHLIKTRGQQVTLRCSSQSGHNTVSWYQQALGQGPQFIFQYYREEENGRGNFPPRFSGLQFPNYSSELNVNALELDDSALYLCASSPSTGGVPEAFFGQGTRLTVV.